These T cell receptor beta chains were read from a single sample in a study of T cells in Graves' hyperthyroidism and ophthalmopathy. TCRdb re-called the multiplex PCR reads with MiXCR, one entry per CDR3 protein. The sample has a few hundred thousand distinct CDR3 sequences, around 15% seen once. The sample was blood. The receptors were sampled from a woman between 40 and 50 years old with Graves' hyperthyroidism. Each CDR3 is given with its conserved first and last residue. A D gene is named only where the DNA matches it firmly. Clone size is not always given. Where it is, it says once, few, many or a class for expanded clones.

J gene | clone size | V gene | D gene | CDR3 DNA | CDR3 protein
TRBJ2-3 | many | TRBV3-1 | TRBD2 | TGTGCCAGCAGCCAAGTAGCTAGCGGAACAGATACGCAGTATTTT | CASSQVASGTDTQYF
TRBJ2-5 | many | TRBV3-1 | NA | TGTGCCAGCAGCCAGGGCGGTGGGAAGACCCAGTACTTC | CASSQGGGKTQYF
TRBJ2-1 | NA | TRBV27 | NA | TGTGCCAGCAGTCCCTCCAGGACAAAGCAGTTCTTC | CASSPSRTKQFF
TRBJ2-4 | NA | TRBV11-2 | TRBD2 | TGTGCCAGCAGCGGTAGACTAGCGCTAGCCAAAAACATTCAGTACTTC | CASSGRLALAKNIQYF
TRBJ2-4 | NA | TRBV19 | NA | TGTGCCAGTAGATCCGGCGAAAAAAACATTCAGTACTTC | CASRSGEKNIQYF
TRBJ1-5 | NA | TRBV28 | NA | TGTGCCAGCAGCTCTTCCTCGGCAGGCAATCAGCCCCAGCATTTT | CASSSSSAGNQPQHF
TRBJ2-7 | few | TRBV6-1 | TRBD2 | TGTGCCAGCAGAAGACTAGCGGGATTGGACGAGCAGTACTTC | CASRRLAGLDEQYF
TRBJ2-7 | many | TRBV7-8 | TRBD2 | TGTGCCAGCAGCTTAGGACTAGCGGGACGGGGAGCCTCCTACGAGCAGTACTTC | CASSLGLAGRGASYEQYF
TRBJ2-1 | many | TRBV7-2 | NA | TGTGCCAGCAGCCCACGGTCCTACAATGAGCAGTTCTTC | CASSPRSYNEQFF
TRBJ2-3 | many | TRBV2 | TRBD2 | TGTGCCAGCATTCTCGGACTAGCGGGAGGGCACGCAGATACGCAGTATTTT | CASILGLAGGHADTQYF
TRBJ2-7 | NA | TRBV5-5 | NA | TGTGCCAGCAGCATCGGACACCTCCGTGAGCAGTACTTC | CASSIGHLREQYF
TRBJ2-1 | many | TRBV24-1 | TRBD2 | TGTGCCACCAGTGACCTGACTAGCGGGAGGGTAAATGAGCAGTTCTTC | CATSDLTSGRVNEQFF
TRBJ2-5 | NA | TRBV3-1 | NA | TGTGCCAGCAGCCAACGGACTACGATCCAAGAGACCCAGTACTTC | CASSQRTTIQETQYF
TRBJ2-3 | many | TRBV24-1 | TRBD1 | TGTGCCACCAGTGCCCGCCCAGGACAGGGGAGCACAGATACGCAGTATTTT | CATSARPGQGSTDTQYF
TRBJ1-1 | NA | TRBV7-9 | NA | TGTGCCAGCAGCTCCCGAGGGCCCGCCAACATGAACACTGAAGCTTTCTTT | CASSSRGPANMNTEAFF
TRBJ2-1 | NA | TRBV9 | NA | TGTGCCAGCAGCGTAGATGCGGGAGAGCAGTTCTTC | CASSVDAGEQFF
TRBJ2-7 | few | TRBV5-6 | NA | TGTGCCAGCAGCCATAAATTAGTCCCCTACGAGCAGTACTTC | CASSHKLVPYEQYF
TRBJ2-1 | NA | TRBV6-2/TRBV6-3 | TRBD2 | TGTGCCAGCAGTGGGACTAGCGAGGGCTCCTACAATGAGCAGTTCTTC | CASSGTSEGSYNEQFF
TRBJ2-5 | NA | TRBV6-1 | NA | TGTGCCAGCAGGAGGACTGGCCCGGAGACCCAGTACTTC | CASRRTGPETQYF
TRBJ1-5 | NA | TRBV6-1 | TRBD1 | TGTGCCAGCAGTGAAGGGGGACAGGGGGGAAAACGGCCCCAGCATTTT | CASSEGGQGGKRPQHF
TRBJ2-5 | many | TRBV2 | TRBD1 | TGTGCCAGCAGCTCCGACAGGGGGTACCAAGAGACCCAGTACTTC | CASSSDRGYQETQYF
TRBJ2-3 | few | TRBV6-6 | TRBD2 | TGTGCCAGCAGTTACTCGAGTTTGTTAGCGGGAGGAACAGATACGCAGTATTTT | CASSYSSLLAGGTDTQYF
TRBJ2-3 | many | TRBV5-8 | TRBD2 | TGTGCCAGCAGCGCGGGAGTGGGTACGCAGTATTTT | CASSAGVGTQYF
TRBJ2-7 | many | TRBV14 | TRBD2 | TGTGCCAGCAGCCAAGTCGGCGGGAGGAGCCACGAGCAGTACTTC | CASSQVGGRSHEQYF